The present T cell receptor (beta chain) was sequenced within a study of OX40 agonist ivuxolimab in advanced cancers. Broader study findings: Within 6 weeks, CD4+ and CD8+ blood T cells expanded clonally at 0.1 to 3.0 mg/kg.

The assay was immunoSEQ multiplex PCR, and TCRdb's table has in-frame clones only and misses some. This table holds some 94,000 clones, more than 85% found once. A word on this clone: The target antigen is unknown.

The V and J ends lost 2 bases and 7 bases, in that order; junction bases with no gene match: 7. Looked up from germline, CDR1 is MGHRA and CDR2 is YSYEKL. The CDR3 consists of 15 residues. Sequencing used CD4+ or CD8+ T cells sorted from blood, obtained in a trial of the OX40 agonist ivuxolimab. J is TRBJ2-2 and V is TRBV4-1, with TRBD2 matching over 7 bases. This TCR came from an adult with an advanced solid tumor such as melanoma, head and neck, liver or kidney cancer. The CDR3 DNA reads TGCGCCAGCAGCCAATGGGGAGGGGTAGACGGGGAGCTGTTTTTT. It encodes CASSQWGGVDGELFF.